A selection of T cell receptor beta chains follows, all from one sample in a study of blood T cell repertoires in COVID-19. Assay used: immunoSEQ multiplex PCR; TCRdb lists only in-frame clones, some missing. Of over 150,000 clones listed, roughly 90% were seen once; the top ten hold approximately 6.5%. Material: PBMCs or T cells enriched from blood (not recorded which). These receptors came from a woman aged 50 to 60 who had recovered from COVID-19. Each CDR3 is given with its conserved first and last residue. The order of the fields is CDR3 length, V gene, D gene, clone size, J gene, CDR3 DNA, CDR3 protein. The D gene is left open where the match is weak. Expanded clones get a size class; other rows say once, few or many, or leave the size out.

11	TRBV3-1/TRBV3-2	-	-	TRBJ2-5	TGTGCCAGCAGTTGGCGGGAGACCCAGTACTTC	CASSWRETQYF
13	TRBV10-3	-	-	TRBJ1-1	TGTGCCATCAGTGAGTCGAGTGGGCAAAGAGCTTTCTTT	CAISESSGQRAFF
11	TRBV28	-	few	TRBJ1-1	TGTGCCAGCAGTTTCGACACTGAAGCTTTCTTT	CASSFDTEAFF
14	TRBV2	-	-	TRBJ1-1	TGTGCCAGCAGTTTTAGGGGCTTGAACACTGAAGCTTTCTTT	CASSFRGLNTEAFF
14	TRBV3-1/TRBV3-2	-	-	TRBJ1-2	TGTGCCAGCAGCCCCCCCGGGGGGTCCTATGGCTACACCTTC	CASSPPGGSYGYTF
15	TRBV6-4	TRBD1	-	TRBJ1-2	TGTGCCAGCAGTGACTCCGAACAGGGGATGGATGGCTACACCTTC	CASSDSEQGMDGYTF
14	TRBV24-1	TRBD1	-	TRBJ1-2	TGTGCCACCAGTGACGCGGGACAGACGTATGGCTACACCTTC	CATSDAGQTYGYTF
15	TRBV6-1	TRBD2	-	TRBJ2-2	TGTGCCAGCAGTGAATCCAGCGGGAGAACCGGGGAGCTGTTTTTT	CASSESSGRTGELFF
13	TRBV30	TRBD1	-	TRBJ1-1	TGTGCCTGGAGTCGACAGGGGAACACTGAAGCTTTCTTT	CAWSRQGNTEAFF
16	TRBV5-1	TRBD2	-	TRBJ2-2	TGCGCCAGCAGCTTAGTAGCGGGAGAGGGCACCGGGGAGCTGTTTTTT	CASSLVAGEGTGELFF
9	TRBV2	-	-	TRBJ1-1	TGTGCCTATAGCACTGAAGCTTTCTTT	CAYSTEAFF
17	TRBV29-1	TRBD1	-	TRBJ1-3	TGCAGCGTCCACTACGGCTCGGACAGGGAATCGGGAAACACCATATATTTT	CSVHYGSDRESGNTIYF
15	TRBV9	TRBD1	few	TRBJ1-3	TGTGCCAGCAGCGTAGAGGGACAGGGAGGAAACACCATATATTTT	CASSVEGQGGNTIYF
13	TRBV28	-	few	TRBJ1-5	TGTGCCAGCAGTTCAGGGACTGGGCAGCCCCAGCATTTT	CASSSGTGQPQHF
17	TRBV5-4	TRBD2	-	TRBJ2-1	TGTGCCAGCAGCTTGGCGACTAGCGGGAATGGGGGGAGTGAGCAGTTCTTC	CASSLATSGNGGSEQFF
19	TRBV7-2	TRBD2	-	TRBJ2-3	TGTGCCAGCAGCTTGTCTCGACTAGCGGGAGTGTCTACTAGGGATACGCAGTATTTT	CASSLSRLAGVSTRDTQYF
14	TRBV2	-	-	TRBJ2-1	TGTGCCAGCAGTGTGGACCTTGCCCGGGGTGAGCAGTTCTTC	CASSVDLARGEQFF
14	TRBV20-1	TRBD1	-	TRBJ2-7	TGCAGTGCTAGTGACAGGGGATTATCCTACGAGCAGTACTTC	CSASDRGLSYEQYF
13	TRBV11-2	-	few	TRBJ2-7	TGTGCCAGCAGCTTAGATCGGGGGAGAGAGCAGTACTTC	CASSLDRGREQYF
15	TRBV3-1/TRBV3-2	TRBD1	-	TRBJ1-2	TGTGCCAGCAGCCAAGCGGACAGGGGGCACTATGGCTACACCTTC	CASSQADRGHYGYTF
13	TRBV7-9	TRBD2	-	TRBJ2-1	TGTGCCAGCAGCTGGACTAGCGCGAATGAGCAGTTCTTC	CASSWTSANEQFF
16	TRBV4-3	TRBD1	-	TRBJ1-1	TGCGCCAGCAGCCGGACAGGGGGGCGCGCGGACACTGAAGCTTTCTTT	CASSRTGGRADTEAFF
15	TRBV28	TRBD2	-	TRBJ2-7	TGTGCCAGCAGCAGCGGGGGCCCAGATTCCTACGAGCAGTACTTC	CASSSGGPDSYEQYF
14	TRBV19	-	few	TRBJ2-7	TGTGCCAGTAGTATGTCGAGGCTAGCCTACGAGCAGTACTTC	CASSMSRLAYEQYF
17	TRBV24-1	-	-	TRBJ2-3	TGTGCCACCAGTGCTACCAGGGACTCGTCTAGCACAGATACGCAGTATTTT	CATSATRDSSSTDTQYF
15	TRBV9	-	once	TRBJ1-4	TGTGCCAGCAGCGCCAACCCAGCCGAAGGAGGAAAACTGTTTTTT	CASSANPAEGGKLFF
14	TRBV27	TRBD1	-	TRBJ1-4	TGTGCCAGCAGACGACAGGGGGGAGGTGAAAAACTGTTTTTT	CASRRQGGGEKLFF
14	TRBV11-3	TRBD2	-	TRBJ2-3	TGTGCCAGCAGCCGAGGGACTAGCGGGGATACGCAGTATTTT	CASSRGTSGDTQYF
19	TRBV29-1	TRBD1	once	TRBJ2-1	TGCAGCGTTCGGGCCGGGACAGGGGGTTCTTTTGATTCCTACAATGAGCAGTTCTTC	CSVRAGTGGSFDSYNEQFF
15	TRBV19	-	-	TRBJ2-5	TGTGCCAGTAGTATATCTGGGGGGATTCAAGAGACCCAGTACTTC	CASSISGGIQETQYF
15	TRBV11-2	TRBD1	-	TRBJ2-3	TGTGCCAGCAGCTTAGGGGACAGGCCATTGGATACGCAGTATTTT	CASSLGDRPLDTQYF
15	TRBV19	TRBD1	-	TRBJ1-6	TGTGCCAGTAGTATGGAGGGACAGGGGATATCACCCCTCCACTTT	CASSMEGQGISPLHF
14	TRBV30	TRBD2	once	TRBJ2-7	TGTGCCTGGAGAGGACTAGCGGGAGTCTACGAGCAGTACTTC	CAWRGLAGVYEQYF
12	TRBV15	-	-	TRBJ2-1	TGTGCCACCAGCACCAAGGTGAGGGAGCAGTTCTTC	CATSTKVREQFF
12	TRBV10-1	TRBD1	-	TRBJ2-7	TGCGCCGGGCGGACAGGCTCCTACGAGCAGTACTTC	CAGRTGSYEQYF
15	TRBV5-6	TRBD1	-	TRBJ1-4	TGTGCCAGCAGCTTGGTGGGACAGGAGGGTGAAAAACTGTTTTTT	CASSLVGQEGEKLFF
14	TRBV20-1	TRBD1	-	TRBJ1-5	TGCAGTGCTAGTATGACAGGGAAATATCAGCCCCAGCATTTT	CSASMTGKYQPQHF
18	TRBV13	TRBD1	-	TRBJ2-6	TGTGCCAGCAGCTTAAACGGACAGGGGTTTTCTGGGGCCAACGTCCTGACTTTC	CASSLNGQGFSGANVLTF
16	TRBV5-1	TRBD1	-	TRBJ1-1	TGCGCCAGCAGCTTGGACTCTAACAGGGGGCATCAGGAAGCTTTCTTT	CASSLDSNRGHQEAFF
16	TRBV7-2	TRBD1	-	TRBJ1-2	TGTGCCAGCAGCTTAGCGACAGGGGCATATAACTATGGCTACACCTTC	CASSLATGAYNYGYTF
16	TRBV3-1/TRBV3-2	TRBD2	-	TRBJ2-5	TGTGCCAGCAGCCAATTAAGGACTAGTCCCCAAGAGACCCAGTACTTC	CASSQLRTSPQETQYF
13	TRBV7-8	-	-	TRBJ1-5	TGTGCCAGCAGCCCAGACCTAGGACAGCCCCAGCATTTT	CASSPDLGQPQHF
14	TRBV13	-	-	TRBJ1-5	TGTGCCAGCAGCTTACCAGGGGAACGTCAGCCCCAGCATTTT	CASSLPGERQPQHF
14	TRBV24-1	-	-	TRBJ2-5	TGTGCCACCAGTGACCGTAAAGTCCAGGAGACCCAGTACTTC	CATSDRKVQETQYF
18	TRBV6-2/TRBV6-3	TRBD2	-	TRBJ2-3	TGTGCCAGCAGTTTCAAAATTTCTAGCGGGATAACTACAGATACGCAGTATTTT	CASSFKISSGITTDTQYF
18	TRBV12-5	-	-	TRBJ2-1	TGTGCTAGTGCCCCTCCAGTCAGGGGACCGATCTCCTACAATGAGCAGTTCTTC	CASAPPVRGPISYNEQFF
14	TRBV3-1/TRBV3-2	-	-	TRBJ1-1	TGTGCCAGCAGCCCCGGGAGGGAACGAACTGAAGCTTTCTTT	CASSPGRERTEAFF
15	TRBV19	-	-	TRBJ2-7	TGTGCCAGTAGTATTCAGGAGGCGGGGCTCTACGAGCAGTACTTC	CASSIQEAGLYEQYF
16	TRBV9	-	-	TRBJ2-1	TGTGCCAGCAGCCCCCGAGCCGGACTCGCCTACAATGAGCAGTTCTTC	CASSPRAGLAYNEQFF
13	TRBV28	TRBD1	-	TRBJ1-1	TGTGCCAGCAGCGGACAGGGTACCGGGGGAGCTTTCTTT	CASSGQGTGGAFF
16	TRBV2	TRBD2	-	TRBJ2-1	TGTGCCAGCAGTGACTATCCGGGACTAGCGGGAGTACGGGCGTTCTTC	CASSDYPGLAGVRAFF
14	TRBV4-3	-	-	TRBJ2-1	TGCGCCAGCAGCCATTTAGGTCTGGCGGGTGAGCAGTTCTTC	CASSHLGLAGEQFF